This TCR beta chain emerged from a study of cytomegalovirus exposure and HLA in healthy donors. Study-wide context: Early released data comprised tens of millions of unique TCRs from HLA-typed donors.

Study-wide results and caveats: Accurate prediction of most subjects' HLA-A and HLA-B alleles from TCR beta sequences was reported.

Germline V gene sequence: CDR1 SGHVS, CDR2 FQNEAQ. The V and J ends lost 5 bases and 0 bases, in that order; junction bases with no gene match: 15. CDR3 length equals 18 residues. In regard to this clone: Its antigen is undetermined.

PCR primers comprised 60 Vbeta and 13 Jbeta primers. Sequencing was performed with immunoSEQ multiplex PCR; in TCRdb, only in-frame clones are kept and a portion is missing. The profile shows some 160,000 clones, about four fifths of them singletons. The receptor comes from a woman aged 40-49 years in good health and CMV-seropositive. The genes are TRBV7-8 and TRBJ1-1, with TRBD1 matching 7 bases. The sample comprised PBMCs. The CDR3 sequence is CASSPLRQGSYMNTEAFF. The CDR3 bases are TGTGCCAGCAGCCCCCTAAGACAGGGCTCCTATATGAACACTGAAGCTTTCTTT. Full variable domain (rest looked up from reference TRBV7-8 and TRBJ1-1): GAGVSQSPRYKVAKRGQDVALRCDPISGHVSLFWYQQALGQGPEFLTYFQNEAQLDKSGLPSDRFFAERPEGSVSTLKIQRTQQEDSAVYLCASSPLRQGSYMNTEAFFGQGTRLTVV.